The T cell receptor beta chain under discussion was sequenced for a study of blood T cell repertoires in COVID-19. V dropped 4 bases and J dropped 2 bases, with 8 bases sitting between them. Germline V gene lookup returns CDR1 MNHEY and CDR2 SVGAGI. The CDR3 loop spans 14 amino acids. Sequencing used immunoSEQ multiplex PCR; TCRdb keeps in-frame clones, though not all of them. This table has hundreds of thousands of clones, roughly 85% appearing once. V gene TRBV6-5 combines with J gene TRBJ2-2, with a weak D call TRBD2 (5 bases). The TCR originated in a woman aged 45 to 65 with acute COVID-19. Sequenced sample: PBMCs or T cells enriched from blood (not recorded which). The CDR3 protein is CASSSLANTGELFF. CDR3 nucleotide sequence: TGTGCCAGCAGTTCCCTAGCCAACACCGGGGAGCTGTTTTTT.